These 12 T cell receptor beta chains originate from one sample sequenced in a study of T cell repertoires in cytomegalovirus infection. In TCRdb, the reads were re-called with MiXCR into one record per CDR3 protein. The table has 100,000 to 150,000 distinct CDR3 sequences, more than 20% seen once; the top ten hold approximately 35%. The antigens for these receptors are not known. The material sequenced was PBMCs, sequenced either directly or after in vitro stimulation (not recorded which). These receptors were collected from a human donor in good health (CMV status not recorded). Some clones in this sample may be carry-over from other donors' samples.

The chain combines TRBV11-2 with TRBJ1-4; D is uncertain. The V gene's germline CDR1 is SGHAT and CDR2 FQNNGV. The CDR3 consists of 17 residues. With 0 bases removed from V and 8 bases from J, the gap between germline ends came to 19 bases. The CDR3 DNA reads as TGTGCCAGCAGCTTAGATGGGGAACAACTGTACAAAGAAAAACTGTTTTTT. Encoded protein: CASSLDGEQLYKEKLFF.

This clonotype appeared a few times. The chain employs TRBV18 and TRBJ2-2; D possibly corresponds to TRBD2 (6 bases). This CDR3 comprises 16 residues. The V gene lost 2 bases and the J gene lost 4 bases, with 14 bases spanning the gap. CDR1 KGHSH and CDR2 LQKENI come from the germline V gene. This CDR3 is CASSPRRLETTGELFF. For the CDR3, the DNA is TGTGCCAGCTCACCAAGGAGACTAGAAACCACCGGGGAGCTGTTTTTT.

This chain connects TRBV6-5 to TRBJ1-1; D is possibly TRBD1 (6 bases). This CDR3 comprises 13 residues. V was clipped by 6 bases and J by 5 bases, with 13 bases between them. Germline CDR1 and CDR2: MNHEY and SVGAGI. This CDR3 reads CASRRGHQTEAFF. Written as DNA, the CDR3 is TGTGCCAGCAGGCGGGGGCACCAGACTGAAGCTTTCTTT.

V is TRBV4-1 and J is TRBJ2-3; possibly TRBD1 for D (5 bases). The CDR3 is made up of 14 amino acids. Trimming cost V 0 bases and J 6 bases, with 10 bases left between them. Germline-derived CDR1 and CDR2 are MGHRA and YSYEKL. CDR3 protein: CASSQDPGWDTQYF. The CDR3 nucleotides read TGCGCCAGCAGCCAAGATCCAGGGTGGGATACGCAGTATTTT.

The gene calls are TRBV4-1 and TRBJ2-6; 12 bases agree with TRBD1. The V and J ends lost 6 bases and 2 bases, in that order; junction bases with no gene match: 5. This CDR3 spans 17 amino acids. Germline V CDR1 and CDR2: MGHRA, YSYEKL. The CDR3 loop is CASRSGTGGAGANVLTF. The CDR3 DNA reads TGCGCCAGCAGATCCGGGACAGGGGGCGCTGGGGCCAACGTCCTGACTTTC.

This clonotype came up a few times. A read error is possible here, since a much larger clone lies one base away. The V gene is TRBV7-3, the J gene TRBJ2-1; TRBD2 is a possible D gene (6 bases). CDR1 is SGHTA, CDR2 FQGTGA, per germline. The V end lost 2 bases, the J end lost 0 bases, and 8 bases lay between the germline ends. The CDR3 loop spans 15 amino acids. The CDR3 here is CASSLGGTSYNEQFF. The DNA for the CDR3 is TGTGCCAGCAGCTTAGGCGGGACCTCCTACAATGAGCAGTTCTTC.

This clonotype was detected a few times. The junction departs from the called germline gene at one end, perhaps through a read error. The chain combines TRBV28 with TRBJ2-4; perhaps TRBD1 as D (5 bases). The V gene's germline CDR1 is MDHEN and CDR2 SYDVKM. The CDR3 sequence is 13 residues long. For the CDR3, the DNA is TGTGCCAGCAGTTCTGTCCCTTGGACACTGAAGGACTTC. This gives the protein CASSSVPWTLKDF.

This clonotype has ten or more counts. The chain has TRBV25-1 and TRBJ1-1; TRBD1 matches at 7 bases. V gave up 4 bases and J gave up 4 bases; unmatched junction bases: 12. The CDR3 extends over 16 amino acids. From germline, CDR1 is MGHDK and CDR2 SYGVNS. The DNA of the CDR3 is TGTGCCAGCAGTGCGGCAGGGGGGTCGGGGAGCACTGAAGCTTTCTTT. Translating it yields CASSAAGGSGSTEAFF.

Here the CDR3 DNA reads TGTGCCAGCAGCCCCCAGGGGACGGGGAATTCACCCCTCCACTTT. Its translation: CASSPQGTGNSPLHF. The chain employs TRBV9 and TRBJ1-6; D perhaps matches TRBD1 (6 bases). Germline V gives CDR1 SGDLS, CDR2 YYNGEE. The CDR3 covers 15 residues. Trimming removed 4 bases at V and 7 bases at J, with 15 bases between.

This clonotype was seen many times. Written as DNA, the CDR3 is TGTGCCAGCAGCACGGGGACTAGCGGGAGGGAGACCCAGTACTTC. Translated, it gives CASSTGTSGRETQYF. V usage is TRBV7-2 and J usage is TRBJ2-5; 15 nucleotides match TRBD2. This CDR3 is built from 15 residues. Germline V gives CDR1 SGHTA, CDR2 FQGNSA. The J segment lost 5 bases and the V segment lost 5 bases, leaving 3 bases of the junction unmatched. The whole variable domain, remainder taken from reference TRBV7-2 and TRBJ2-5, is GAGVSQSPSNKVTEKGKDVELRCDPISGHTALYWYRQSLGQGLEFLIYFQGNSAPDKSGLPSDRFSAERTGGSVSTLTIQRTQQEDSAVYLCASSTGTSGRETQYFGPGTRLLVL.

This clonotype was observed many times. The chain recombines TRBV10-3 with TRBJ2-1, with 7 bases fitting TRBD1. With 3 bases clipped from V and 9 bases from J, the junction kept 8 bases outside the gene matches. CDR1 ENHRY and CDR2 SYGVKD come from the germline V gene. The CDR3 runs 14 residues. The CDR3 sequence is CAISDWTRQGEQFF. DNA for the CDR3: TGTGCCATCAGTGATTGGACCCGACAGGGTGAGCAGTTCTTC.

The V and J genes are TRBV5-1 and TRBJ2-3, with D unclear. The CDR3 has 15 residues. With 5 bases removed from V and 0 bases from J, the gap between germline ends came to 13 bases. Looked up from germline, CDR1 is SGHRS and CDR2 is YFSETQ. The CDR3 loop is CASSWTDGSTDTQYF. The CDR3 nucleotides read TGCGCCAGCAGTTGGACCGACGGCAGCACAGATACGCAGTATTTT.